The 12 T cell receptor beta chains reported below all come from one sample, sequenced in a study of T-cell reconstitution after alpha-beta-depleted transplantation in children (dated by TCRdb to about 2016). This specimen's treatment or condition label, interpreted: allogeneic hematopoietic cell transplantation with graft depleted of TCRalphabeta T cells and CD19 B cells. Library generation was performed with PCR. Sequencing instrument: Illumina HiSeq 2500. To normalize quantification of the TCRbeta repertoire, the TCR libraries were built with molecular barcoding that relied on unique molecular identifiers. TCRdb trimmed public reads at Q25 via fastp, called clones via MiXCR and kept in-frame beta chains. Entries that share a CDR3 protein sequence are merged under the most common genes and DNA. The sample table shows about 580,000 distinct CDR3 sequences, and 20% to 25% are seen once. The ten largest make up roughly 15% of the sample.

Sequencing was performed on PBMCs, mostly from graft donor cells, taken 360 days after TCRalphabeta/CD19-depleted stem cell transplant. Receptor source: a boy in the first two years of life who had a stem cell transplant for acute myeloid leukemia, so the T cells may come from the graft donor.

The chain links TRBV4-3 to TRBJ2-3; possibly TRBD1 for D (6 bases). The V gene's germline CDR1 is LGHNA and CDR2 YSLEER. Trimming pared 3 bases from V and 3 bases from J, leaving 13 bases between. This CDR3 contains 15 residues. The CDR3, as DNA: TGCGCCAGCAGCCACTATCGACAGGCAACAGATACGCAGTATTTT. Amino acids: CASSHYRQATDTQYF.

This CDR3 is CASSFGGGASEHIQYF. The CDR3 DNA reads TGTGCCAGCAGCTTCGGCGGGGGGGCGTCGGAACACATTCAGTACTTC. This rearrangement joins TRBV7-2 to TRBJ2-4; 9 bases line up with TRBD2. Germline V CDR1 and CDR2: SGHTA, FQGNSA. The V and J ends lost 3 bases and 8 bases, in that order; junction bases with no gene match: 11. The CDR3 spans 16 residues.

This clonotype was found many times. The chain has TRBV29-1 and TRBJ2-5; D perhaps matches TRBD2 (5 bases). In germline, CDR1 is SQVTM, CDR2 ANQGSEA. V lost 5 bases, J lost 9 bases, and 10 bases lay in between. The CDR3 has 10 residues. The CDR3 DNA reads TGCAGCGTTTTACTAGTGGCCCAGTACTTC. It yields the protein CSVLLVAQYF.

The rearrangement joins TRBV6-5 to TRBJ2-3; 7 bases line up with TRBD1. CDR1 and CDR2 from the germline V gene are MNHEY and SVGAGI. J was trimmed by 4 bases and V by 5 bases; bases with no gene match: 12. The CDR3 length is 16 residues. The CDR3 protein is CASSHTGTDAADTQYF. DNA for the CDR3: TGTGCCAGCAGTCACACAGGGACAGACGCGGCAGATACGCAGTATTTT.

V usage is TRBV18 and J usage is TRBJ2-1; perhaps TRBD1 as D (6 bases). Germline values: CDR1 KGHSH, CDR2 LQKENI. V shed 2 bases and J shed 5 bases, with 10 bases lying between them. This CDR3 region has 14 residues. The DNA of the CDR3 is TGTGCCAGCTCACCAAGGACAGTGGACAATGAGCAGTTCTTC. This codes for CASSPRTVDNEQFF. The full variable domain, its missing parts supplied by reference TRBV18 and TRBJ2-1, is NAGVMQNPRHLVRRRGQEARLRCSPMKGHSHVYWYRQLPEEGLKFMVYLQKENIIDESGMPKERFSAEFPKEGPSILRIQQVVRGDSAAYFCASSPRTVDNEQFFGPGTRLTVL.

This chain connects TRBV12-3 or TRBV12-4 to TRBJ1-4; D is undetermined. This CDR3 is 16 amino acids long. Between the trimmed V and J ends, which lost 7 bases and 0 bases, there was a span of 15 bases. DNA for the CDR3: TGTGCCAGCACCACTTCCCTGCGGGCAACTAATGAAAAACTGTTTTTT. Translated, it gives CASTTSLRATNEKLFF.

This clonotype was observed a few times. V usage is TRBV24-1 and J usage is TRBJ2-7; 10 nucleotides line up with TRBD2. V gave up 0 bases and J gave up 2 bases; unmatched junction bases: 0. The CDR3 consists of 15 residues. Germline V gene sequence: CDR1 KGHDR, CDR2 SFDVKD. CDR3 amino acids: CATSDLLAGAYEQYV. The CDR3 coding sequence is TGTGCCACCAGTGATTTGCTAGCGGGGGCCTACGAGCAGTACGTC.

This clonotype has ten or more counts. This chain joins TRBV6-5 and TRBJ1-3, with D unresolved. The V end was cut by 6 bases, the J end by 7 bases, with 7 bases between. This CDR3 region has 11 residues. Germline CDR1 MNHEY, CDR2 SVGAGI. CDR3 region: CASRLLNTIYF. Here the CDR3 DNA reads TGTGCCAGCAGGCTACTCAACACCATATATTTT.

The chain is built from TRBV6-5 and TRBJ1-1; D is ambiguous. CDR3 length equals 13 residues. V lost 2 bases, J lost 2 bases, and 6 bases lay in between. The germline gives CDR1 MNHEY, CDR2 SVGAGI. The DNA for the CDR3 is TGTGCCAGCAGTTACGCGATAAACACTGAAGCTTTCTTT. It specifies CASSYAINTEAFF.

There are many counts of this clonotype. The chain couples TRBV20-1 to TRBJ1-5; TRBD1 is a possible D gene (5 bases). The germline V and J ends were trimmed by 3 bases and 1 base, with 19 bases remaining between them. The CDR3 runs 17 residues. CDR1 is DFQATT, CDR2 SNEGSKA, per germline (reference sequence). This CDR3 is CSASAGPVPRSNQPQHF. The CDR3 bases are TGCAGTGCTAGCGCAGGGCCGGTCCCCCGGAGCAATCAGCCCCAGCATTTT.

V gene TRBV28 combines with J gene TRBJ1-2, with 8 bases lining up with TRBD1. Germline loops: CDR1 MDHEN, CDR2 SYDVKM. CDR3 length: 16 residues. J gave up 4 bases and V 5 bases, and 12 bases lay outside the gene matches. CDR3 in DNA: TGTGCCAGCAGTGCCCGATCCAGGGGGCTAGGCTATGGCTACACCTTC. It codes for CASSARSRGLGYGYTF.

The chain carries TRBV20-1 and TRBJ2-7; 7 nucleotides match TRBD1. Trimming at V came to 5 bases and at J to 3 bases, leaving 13 bases not matched to a gene. Germline V CDR1 and CDR2: DFQATT, SNEGSKA (reference sequence). CDR3 size: 15 residues. The CDR3 sequence is CSAAPVGQDDYEQYV. The CDR3 nucleotides are TGCAGTGCTGCCCCAGTTGGACAGGATGACTACGAGCAGTACGTC.